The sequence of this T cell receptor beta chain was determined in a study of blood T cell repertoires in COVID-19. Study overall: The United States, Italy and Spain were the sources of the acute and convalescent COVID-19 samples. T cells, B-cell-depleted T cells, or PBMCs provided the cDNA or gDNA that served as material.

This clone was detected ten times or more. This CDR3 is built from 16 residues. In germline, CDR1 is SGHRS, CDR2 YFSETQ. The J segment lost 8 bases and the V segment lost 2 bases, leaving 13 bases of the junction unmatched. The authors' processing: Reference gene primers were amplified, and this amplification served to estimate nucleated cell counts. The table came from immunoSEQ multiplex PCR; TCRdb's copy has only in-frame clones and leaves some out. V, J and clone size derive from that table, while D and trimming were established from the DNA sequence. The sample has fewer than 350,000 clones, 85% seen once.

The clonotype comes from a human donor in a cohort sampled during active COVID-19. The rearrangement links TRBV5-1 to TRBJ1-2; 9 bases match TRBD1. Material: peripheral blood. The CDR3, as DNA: TGCGCCAGCAGCTTAGATACCGGGACAGGGATCGGAGGCTACACCTTC. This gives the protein CASSLDTGTGIGGYTF.